This is a list of T cell receptor beta chains from one sample in a study of T cell responses to AZD1222 COVID-19 vaccine. The table came from immunoSEQ multiplex PCR; TCRdb's copy has only in-frame clones and leaves some out. The table has around 100,000 clones, about 86% seen once. The sample was peripheral blood, taken on day 0 of AZD1222 vaccination. These receptors all come from an adult in good health. Each CDR3 is given with its conserved first and last residue. Fields, in order: clone size, V gene, J gene, D gene, CDR3 protein, CDR3 DNA. D genes are given only for firm matches. Size is omitted from some rows. Given values are once, few, many or a class for expanded clones.

clone size: -
V gene: TRBV5-1
J gene: TRBJ2-7
D gene: -
CDR3 protein: CASSLGQGGDEQYF
CDR3 DNA: TGCGCCAGCAGCTTGGGGCAGGGAGGTGACGAGCAGTACTTC

clone size: -
V gene: TRBV10-3
J gene: TRBJ1-6
D gene: -
CDR3 protein: CAISESGGNSPLHF
CDR3 DNA: TGTGCCATCAGTGAGTCGGGGGGGAATTCACCCCTCCACTTT

clone size: -
V gene: TRBV2
J gene: TRBJ1-1
D gene: -
CDR3 protein: CASQVGTNTEAFF
CDR3 DNA: TGTGCCAGCCAGGTGGGCACCAACACTGAAGCTTTCTTT

clone size: -
V gene: TRBV7-8
J gene: TRBJ2-7
D gene: -
CDR3 protein: CASSLDRISEQYF
CDR3 DNA: TGTGCCAGCAGCTTAGATAGGATCTCCGAGCAGTACTTC

clone size: -
V gene: TRBV28
J gene: TRBJ1-1
D gene: TRBD1
CDR3 protein: CAIRQGRTEAFF
CDR3 DNA: TGTGCCATTCGACAGGGAAGGACTGAAGCTTTCTTT

clone size: -
V gene: TRBV30
J gene: TRBJ2-5
D gene: TRBD1
CDR3 protein: CAWIGGTGKETQYF
CDR3 DNA: TGTGCCTGGATAGGCGGGACAGGGAAAGAGACCCAGTACTTC

clone size: once
V gene: TRBV7-9
J gene: TRBJ1-1
D gene: -
CDR3 protein: CASSLGGGFKAFF
CDR3 DNA: TGTGCCAGCAGCTTAGGTGGGGGATTTAAAGCTTTCTTT

clone size: -
V gene: TRBV3-1/TRBV3-2
J gene: TRBJ1-2
D gene: -
CDR3 protein: CASSQVRAGNGYTF
CDR3 DNA: TGTGCCAGCAGCCAAGTTAGGGCTGGGAATGGCTACACCTTC

clone size: -
V gene: TRBV9
J gene: TRBJ2-5
D gene: -
CDR3 protein: CASSVTPLGVQETQYF
CDR3 DNA: TGTGCCAGCAGCGTAACCCCGTTGGGCGTACAAGAGACCCAGTACTTC

clone size: -
V gene: TRBV19
J gene: TRBJ2-7
D gene: TRBD2
CDR3 protein: CASSIVAGAYEQYF
CDR3 DNA: TGTGCCAGTAGTATTGTAGCGGGGGCGTACGAGCAGTACTTC

clone size: -
V gene: TRBV5-6
J gene: TRBJ2-3
D gene: -
CDR3 protein: CASSLGGRADTQYF
CDR3 DNA: TGTGCCAGCAGCTTGGGGGGGCGGGCAGATACGCAGTATTTT

clone size: -
V gene: TRBV5-6
J gene: TRBJ1-3
D gene: -
CDR3 protein: CASSLGQLNTIYF
CDR3 DNA: TGTGCCAGCAGCTTGGGACAGCTAAACACCATATATTTT

clone size: -
V gene: TRBV27
J gene: TRBJ1-6
D gene: -
CDR3 protein: CASSLMSSYNSPLHF
CDR3 DNA: TGTGCCAGCAGTTTGATGAGCTCCTATAATTCACCCCTCCACTTT

clone size: -
V gene: TRBV5-1
J gene: TRBJ1-6
D gene: -
CDR3 protein: CASSLNQDLNSPLHF
CDR3 DNA: TGCGCCAGCAGCTTGAATCAAGACCTAAATTCACCCCTCCACTTT

clone size: -
V gene: TRBV7-2
J gene: TRBJ2-1
D gene: TRBD2
CDR3 protein: CASSLDAGGDNEQFF
CDR3 DNA: TGTGCCAGCAGCTTAGATGCGGGAGGGGACAATGAGCAGTTCTTC

clone size: once
V gene: TRBV7-6
J gene: TRBJ2-3
D gene: -
CDR3 protein: CASSLVVPMAGRTDTQYF
CDR3 DNA: TGTGCCAGCAGCTTAGTGGTCCCTATGGCGGGCCGCACAGATACGCAGTATTTT

clone size: -
V gene: TRBV19
J gene: TRBJ2-1
D gene: -
CDR3 protein: CASSMAGRQFF
CDR3 DNA: TGTGCCAGTAGTATGGCGGGGCGGCAGTTCTTC

clone size: -
V gene: TRBV24-1
J gene: TRBJ1-5
D gene: -
CDR3 protein: CATRGSGNQPQHF
CDR3 DNA: TGTGCCACCAGGGGCAGCGGGAATCAGCCCCAGCATTTT

clone size: -
V gene: TRBV28
J gene: TRBJ1-1
D gene: -
CDR3 protein: CASSFGTEAFF
CDR3 DNA: TGTGCCAGCAGTTTTGGCACTGAAGCTTTCTTT

clone size: -
V gene: TRBV28
J gene: TRBJ2-1
D gene: -
CDR3 protein: CASSLGGELNEQFF
CDR3 DNA: TGTGCCAGCAGTTTAGGAGGAGAGTTGAATGAGCAGTTCTTC

clone size: -
V gene: TRBV11-2
J gene: TRBJ2-7
D gene: -
CDR3 protein: CASEARSYEQYF
CDR3 DNA: TGTGCCAGCGAAGCCAGATCCTACGAGCAGTACTTC

clone size: -
V gene: TRBV29-1
J gene: TRBJ1-5
D gene: -
CDR3 protein: CSVAGATSNQPQHF
CDR3 DNA: TGCAGCGTTGCAGGGGCGACCTCCAATCAGCCCCAGCATTTT

clone size: -
V gene: TRBV4-3
J gene: TRBJ1-3
D gene: -
CDR3 protein: CASSQEDTGAPSGAIYF
CDR3 DNA: TGCGCCAGCAGCCAAGAGGATACGGGTGCCCCCTCGGGCGCCATATATTTT

clone size: -
V gene: TRBV11-3
J gene: TRBJ1-1
D gene: TRBD1
CDR3 protein: CASSAKGAGTEAFF
CDR3 DNA: TGTGCCAGCAGCGCCAAGGGGGCTGGAACTGAAGCTTTCTTT

clone size: -
V gene: TRBV2
J gene: TRBJ2-1
D gene: TRBD1
CDR3 protein: CASSDPGQGALAGVNNEQFF
CDR3 DNA: TGTGCCAGCAGTGACCCGGGACAGGGGGCCTTAGCGGGAGTAAACAATGAGCAGTTCTTC

clone size: -
V gene: TRBV7-8
J gene: TRBJ1-2
D gene: -
CDR3 protein: CASSFWLGAVNGYTF
CDR3 DNA: TGTGCCAGCAGCTTTTGGTTAGGGGCAGTAAATGGCTACACCTTC

clone size: -
V gene: TRBV6-5
J gene: TRBJ1-2
D gene: -
CDR3 protein: CASSYREGKLYGYTF
CDR3 DNA: TGTGCCAGCAGTTACCGGGAGGGCAAATTATATGGCTACACCTTC

clone size: many
V gene: TRBV6-4
J gene: TRBJ1-4
D gene: -
CDR3 protein: CASRRKENEKLFF
CDR3 DNA: TGTGCCAGCAGGAGGAAAGAGAATGAAAAACTGTTTTTT

clone size: -
V gene: TRBV4-2
J gene: TRBJ1-5
D gene: TRBD1
CDR3 protein: CASSQAVQGNNQPQHF
CDR3 DNA: TGTGCCAGCAGCCAAGCCGTACAGGGGAACAATCAGCCCCAGCATTTT

clone size: -
V gene: TRBV5-8
J gene: TRBJ1-2
D gene: -
CDR3 protein: CASSLLGQGGYTF
CDR3 DNA: TGTGCCAGCAGCTTATTGGGACAAGGCGGCTACACCTTC

clone size: -
V gene: TRBV4-3
J gene: TRBJ1-6
D gene: -
CDR3 protein: CASSPQGSSFNSPLHF
CDR3 DNA: TGCGCCAGCAGCCCCCAAGGGAGTTCTTTTAATTCACCCCTCCACTTT

clone size: few
V gene: TRBV9
J gene: TRBJ2-7
D gene: -
CDR3 protein: CASSPIAEAPYEQYF
CDR3 DNA: TGTGCCAGCAGCCCTATAGCGGAGGCACCCTACGAGCAGTACTTC

clone size: -
V gene: TRBV30
J gene: TRBJ2-7
D gene: TRBD2
CDR3 protein: CAWSVRSGNEQYF
CDR3 DNA: TGTGCCTGGAGTGTACGTAGCGGGAACGAGCAGTACTTC

clone size: -
V gene: TRBV29-1
J gene: TRBJ1-1
D gene: TRBD1
CDR3 protein: CSVDDRGRVRNTEAFF
CDR3 DNA: TGCAGCGTTGATGACAGGGGGCGGGTTAGGAACACTGAAGCTTTCTTT

clone size: -
V gene: TRBV27
J gene: TRBJ2-7
D gene: -
CDR3 protein: CASSVDGYYEQYF
CDR3 DNA: TGTGCCAGCAGTGTCGACGGGTACTACGAGCAGTACTTC

clone size: -
V gene: TRBV12-3/TRBV12-4
J gene: TRBJ1-2
D gene: -
CDR3 protein: CASSLAQRGGYTF
CDR3 DNA: TGTGCCAGCAGTTTGGCACAGCGTGGAGGCTACACCTTC

clone size: -
V gene: TRBV29-1
J gene: TRBJ2-4
D gene: TRBD1
CDR3 protein: CSVAPRQGNIQYF
CDR3 DNA: TGCAGCGTAGCCCCGCGACAGGGGAACATTCAGTACTTC

clone size: -
V gene: TRBV19
J gene: TRBJ1-1
D gene: -
CDR3 protein: CASSTGITEAFF
CDR3 DNA: TGTGCCAGTAGTACGGGGATCACTGAAGCTTTCTTT

clone size: -
V gene: TRBV3-1/TRBV3-2
J gene: TRBJ1-5
D gene: TRBD1
CDR3 protein: CASSQESGGGPPQHF
CDR3 DNA: TGTGCCAGCAGCCAAGAATCAGGGGGAGGGCCGCCCCAGCATTTT

clone size: -
V gene: TRBV24-1
J gene: TRBJ2-1
D gene: -
CDR3 protein: CATEGLDNEQFF
CDR3 DNA: TGTGCCACCGAGGGCTTAGACAATGAGCAGTTCTTC